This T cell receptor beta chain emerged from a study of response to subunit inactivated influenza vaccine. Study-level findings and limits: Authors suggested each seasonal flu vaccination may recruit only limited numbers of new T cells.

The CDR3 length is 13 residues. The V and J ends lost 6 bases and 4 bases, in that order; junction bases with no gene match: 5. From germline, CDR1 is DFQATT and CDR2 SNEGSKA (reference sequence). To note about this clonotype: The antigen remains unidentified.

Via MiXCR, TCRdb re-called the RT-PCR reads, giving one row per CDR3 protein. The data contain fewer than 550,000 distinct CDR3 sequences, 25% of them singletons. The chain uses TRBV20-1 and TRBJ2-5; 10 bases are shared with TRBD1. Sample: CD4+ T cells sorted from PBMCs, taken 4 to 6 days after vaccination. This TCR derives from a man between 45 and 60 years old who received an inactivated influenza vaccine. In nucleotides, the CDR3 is TGCAGTGCCCGACAGGGGGCGCGAGAGACCCAGTACTTC. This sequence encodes CSARQGARETQYF.